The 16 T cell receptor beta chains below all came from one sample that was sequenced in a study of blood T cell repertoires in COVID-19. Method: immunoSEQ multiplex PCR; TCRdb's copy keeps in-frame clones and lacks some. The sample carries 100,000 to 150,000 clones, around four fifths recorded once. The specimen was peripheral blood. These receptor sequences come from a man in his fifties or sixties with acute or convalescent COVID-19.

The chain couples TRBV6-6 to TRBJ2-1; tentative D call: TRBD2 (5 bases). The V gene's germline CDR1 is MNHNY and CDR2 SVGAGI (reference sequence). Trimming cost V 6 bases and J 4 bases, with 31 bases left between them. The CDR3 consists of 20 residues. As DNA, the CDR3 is TGTGCCAGCAGCGATGCTCCTGGACTCCCACGTCTCACGGTATACAATGAGCAGTTCTTC. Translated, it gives CASSDAPGLPRLTVYNEQFF.

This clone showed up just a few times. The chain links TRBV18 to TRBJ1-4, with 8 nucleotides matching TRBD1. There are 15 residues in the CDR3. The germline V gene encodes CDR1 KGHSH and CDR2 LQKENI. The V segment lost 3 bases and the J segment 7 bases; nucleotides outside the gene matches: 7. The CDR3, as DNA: TGTGCCAGCTCACCGGCAGGGGGCGCAGGTGAAAAACTGTTTTTT. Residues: CASSPAGGAGEKLFF.

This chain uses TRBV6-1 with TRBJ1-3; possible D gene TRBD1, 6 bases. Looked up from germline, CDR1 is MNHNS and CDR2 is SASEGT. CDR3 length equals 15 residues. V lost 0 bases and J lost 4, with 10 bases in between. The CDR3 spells CASSEAPGGGNTIYF. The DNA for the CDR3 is TGTGCCAGCAGTGAAGCCCCTGGGGGCGGAAACACCATATATTTT.

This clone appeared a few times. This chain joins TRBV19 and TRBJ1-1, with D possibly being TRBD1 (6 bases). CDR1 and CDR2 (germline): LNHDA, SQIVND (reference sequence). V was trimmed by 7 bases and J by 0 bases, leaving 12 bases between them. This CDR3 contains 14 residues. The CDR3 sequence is CASNPGQLNTEAFF. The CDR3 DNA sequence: TGTGCCAGTAATCCAGGACAGCTGAACACTGAAGCTTTCTTT.

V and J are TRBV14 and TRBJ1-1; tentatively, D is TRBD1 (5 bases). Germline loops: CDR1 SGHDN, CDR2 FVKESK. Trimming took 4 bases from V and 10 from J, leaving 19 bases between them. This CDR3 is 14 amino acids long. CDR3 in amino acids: CASSLDWGSTLAFF. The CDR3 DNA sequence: TGTGCCAGCAGCCTGGATTGGGGCTCGACGTTAGCTTTCTTT.

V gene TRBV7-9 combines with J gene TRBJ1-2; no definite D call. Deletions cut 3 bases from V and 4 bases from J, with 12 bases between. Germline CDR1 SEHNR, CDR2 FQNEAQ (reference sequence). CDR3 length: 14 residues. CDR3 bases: TGTGCCAGCAGCTTGGTTAGCCAGCCCTATGGCTACACCTTC. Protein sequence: CASSLVSQPYGYTF.

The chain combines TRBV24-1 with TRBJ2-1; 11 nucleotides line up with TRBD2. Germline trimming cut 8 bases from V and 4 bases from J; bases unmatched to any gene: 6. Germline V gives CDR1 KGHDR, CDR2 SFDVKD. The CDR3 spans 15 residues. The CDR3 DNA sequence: TGTGCCACCAAGCGAGGGACTAGCGGTTACAATGAGCAGTTCTTC. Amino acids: CATKRGTSGYNEQFF.

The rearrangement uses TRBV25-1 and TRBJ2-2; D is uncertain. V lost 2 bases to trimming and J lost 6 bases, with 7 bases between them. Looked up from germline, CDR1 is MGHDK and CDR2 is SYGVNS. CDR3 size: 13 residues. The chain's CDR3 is CASSELGAGELFF. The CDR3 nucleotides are TGTGCCAGCAGTGAACTTGGAGCCGGGGAGCTGTTTTTT.

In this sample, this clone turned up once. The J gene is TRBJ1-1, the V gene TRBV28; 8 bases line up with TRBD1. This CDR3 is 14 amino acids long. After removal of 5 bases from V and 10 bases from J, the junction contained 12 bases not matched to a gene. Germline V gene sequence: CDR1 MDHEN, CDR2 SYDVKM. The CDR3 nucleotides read TGTGCCAGCAGTCTCCAGGACAGGGCGGGGAGAGCTTTCTTT. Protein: CASSLQDRAGRAFF.

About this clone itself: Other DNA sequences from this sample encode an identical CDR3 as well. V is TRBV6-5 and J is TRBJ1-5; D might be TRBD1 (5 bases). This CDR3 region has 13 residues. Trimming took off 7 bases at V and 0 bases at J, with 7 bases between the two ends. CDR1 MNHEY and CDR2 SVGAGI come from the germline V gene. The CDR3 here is CASTRGSNQPQHF. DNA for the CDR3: TGTGCCAGCACTAGGGGTAGCAATCAGCCCCAGCATTTT.

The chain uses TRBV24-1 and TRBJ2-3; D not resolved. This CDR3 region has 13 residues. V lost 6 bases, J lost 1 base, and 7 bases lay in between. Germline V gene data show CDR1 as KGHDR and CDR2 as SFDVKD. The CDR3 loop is CATSRVGTDTQYF. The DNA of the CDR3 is TGTGCCACCAGTCGGGTGGGCACAGATACGCAGTATTTT.

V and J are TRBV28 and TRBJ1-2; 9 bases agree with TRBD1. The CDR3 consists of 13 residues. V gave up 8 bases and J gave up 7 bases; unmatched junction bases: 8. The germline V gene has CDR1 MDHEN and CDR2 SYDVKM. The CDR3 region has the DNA TGTGCCAGCCGAAACACAGGGGGCGGTGGCTACACCTTC. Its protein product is CASRNTGGGGYTF.

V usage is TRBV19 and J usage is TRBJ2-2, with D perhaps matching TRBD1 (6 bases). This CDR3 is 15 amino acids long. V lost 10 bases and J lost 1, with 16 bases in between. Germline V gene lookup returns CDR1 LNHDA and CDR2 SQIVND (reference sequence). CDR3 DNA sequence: TGTGCCACCCTATCGGGGACACTGAACACCGGGGAGCTGTTTTTT. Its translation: CATLSGTLNTGELFF.

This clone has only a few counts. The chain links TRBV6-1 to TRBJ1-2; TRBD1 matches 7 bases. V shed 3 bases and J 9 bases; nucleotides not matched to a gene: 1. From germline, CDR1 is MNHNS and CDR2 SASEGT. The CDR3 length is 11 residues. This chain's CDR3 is CASSEGQSYTF. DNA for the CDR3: TGTGCCAGCAGTGAGGGACAGAGCTACACCTTC.

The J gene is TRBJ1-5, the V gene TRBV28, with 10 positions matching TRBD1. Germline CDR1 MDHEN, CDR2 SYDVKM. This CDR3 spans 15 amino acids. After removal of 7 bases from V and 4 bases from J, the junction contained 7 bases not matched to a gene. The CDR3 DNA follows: TGTGCCAGCAATCAATGGACAGGGGGAAATCAGCCCCAGCATTTT. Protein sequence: CASNQWTGGNQPQHF. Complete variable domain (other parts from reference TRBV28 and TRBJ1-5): DVKVTQSSRYLVKRTGEKVFLECVQDMDHENMFWYRQDPGLGLRLIYFSYDVKMKEKGDIPEGYSVSREKKERFSLILESASTNQTSMYLCASNQWTGGNQPQHFGDGTRLSIL.

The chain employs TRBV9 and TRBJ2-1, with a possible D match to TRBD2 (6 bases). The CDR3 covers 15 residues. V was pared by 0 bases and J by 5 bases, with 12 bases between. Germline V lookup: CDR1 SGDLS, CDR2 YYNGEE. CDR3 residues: CASSVVGGQDNEQFF. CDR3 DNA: TGTGCCAGCAGCGTAGTTGGAGGGCAGGACAATGAGCAGTTCTTC.